Presented here are 32 T cell receptor beta chains from one specimen sequenced in a study of T cells expressing NK-cell markers. No DNA is given; TCRdb re-called the 5' RACE reads and lists each CDR3 protein once. The sample table sets out more than 400,000 distinct CDR3 sequences. Sequences were obtained from blood T cells: a sorted CD56 or NKG2C T cell subset, CD4+ or CD8+ T cells, or bulk PBMC T cells (not recorded which). The receptors here all came from a woman between 18 and 75 years old in good health.

The genes are TRBV28 and TRBJ1-5; the TRBD1 assignment by TCRdb is unverifiable without DNA. The CDR3 has 14 amino acids. Germline V gives CDR1 MDHEN, CDR2 SYDVKM. CDR3 protein: CAGQYRGNNQPQHF.

This chain connects TRBV29-1 to TRBJ2-7. This CDR3 region has 13 residues. In germline, CDR1 is SQVTM, CDR2 ANQGSEA. The CDR3 protein is CSVAVAASYEQYF.

The CDR3 spells CASSLFGGRQPQHF. The chain employs TRBV12-3 or TRBV12-4 and TRBJ1-5; the TCRdb D gene call, TRBD1, has no DNA to confirm it. The CDR3 runs 14 residues.

V is TRBV27 and J is TRBJ2-4. The CDR3 runs 13 residues. Germline CDR1 is MNHEY and CDR2 is SMNVEV (reference sequence). The CDR3 sequence is CASRLLAKNIQYF.

The rearrangement uses TRBV27 and TRBJ1-1; without DNA, the TCRdb call of TRBD1 cannot be checked. This CDR3 is 17 amino acids long. Per germline, CDR1 MNHEY and CDR2 SMNVEV (reference sequence). Here the CDR3 reads CASSTLGINRGWGEAFF.

This chain links TRBV4-2 with TRBJ2-3; as DNA is missing, the TRBD2 call by TCRdb cannot be tested. From germline, CDR1 is LGHNA and CDR2 YNFKEQ. The length of the CDR3 is 20 residues. CDR3 sequence reads: CASSPGGASGRPYNTDTQYF.

The CDR3 loop is CSARGKWNEQFF. The V and J genes are TRBV20-1 and TRBJ2-1. CDR1 DFQATT and CDR2 SNEGSKA come from the germline V gene (reference sequence). The CDR3 is 12 amino acids.

The chain recombines TRBV11-2 with TRBJ2-2. Germline V gene data show CDR1 as SGHAT and CDR2 as FQNNGV. This CDR3 spans 13 amino acids. CDR3 loop: CASSSMMTGELFF.

The chain links TRBV19 to TRBJ1-5. The CDR3 has 14 residues. Germline V gene data show CDR1 as LNHDA and CDR2 as SQIVND (reference sequence). The CDR3 here is CASTPRGIYQPQHF.

V and J are TRBV3-1 and TRBJ2-5; TCRdb lists TRBD2, though no DNA is available to test this call. This CDR3 region has 14 residues. Looked up from germline, CDR1 is LGHDT and CDR2 is YNNKEL (reference sequence). Here the CDR3 reads CASSPVWEKETQYF.

The chain is built from TRBV20-1 and TRBJ1-1; checking the TCRdb D call of TRBD1 is not possible without DNA. Per the germline V gene, CDR1 is DFQATT and CDR2 is SNEGSKA (reference sequence). This CDR3 contains 15 residues. The CDR3 sequence: CSASMGTMTNTEAFF.

The chain recombines TRBV4-2 with TRBJ2-1. Germline loops: CDR1 LGHNA, CDR2 YNFKEQ. The CDR3 loop spans 13 amino acids. The CDR3 is CASSQGSEREQFF.

This chain links TRBV12-5 with TRBJ2-2; lacking DNA, the TRBD1 call made by TCRdb goes unchecked. The germline V gene has CDR1 LGHNT and CDR2 FRNRAP. The CDR3 runs to 16 residues. The CDR3 protein is CASGLVLTGTTGELFF.

The chain recombines TRBV28 with TRBJ2-7. The CDR3 length is 14 residues. Germline-derived CDR1 and CDR2 are MDHEN and SYDVKM. The CDR3 loop is CASTVPGSSYEQYF. The variable domain in full, completed from reference TRBV28 and TRBJ2-7, reads DVKVTQSSRYLVKRTGEKVFLECVQDMDHENMFWYRQDPGLGLRLIYFSYDVKMKEKGDIPEGYSVSREKKERFSLILESASTNQTSMYLCASTVPGSSYEQYFGPGTRLTVT.

J is TRBJ2-1 and V is TRBV29-1; TCRdb lists TRBD1, though no DNA is available to test this call. The CDR3 consists of 14 residues. The V gene's germline CDR1 is SQVTM and CDR2 ANQGSEA. CDR3 in amino acids: CSVPETVSYNEQFF.

The J gene is TRBJ2-7, the V gene TRBV12-3 or TRBV12-4. This CDR3 spans 12 amino acids. The CDR3 region is CASRASGYEQYF.

The J gene is TRBJ1-4, the V gene TRBV12-3 or TRBV12-4. The CDR3 spans 14 residues. The CDR3 sequence is CASSANRAGEKLFF.

The V gene is TRBV7-6, the J gene TRBJ1-2. Per the germline V gene, CDR1 is SGHVS and CDR2 is FNYEAQ. The CDR3 is made up of 14 amino acids. The CDR3 spells CASSLNGQSYGYTF.

J is TRBJ2-5 and V is TRBV6-2 or TRBV6-3. The germline V gene encodes CDR1 MNHEY and CDR2 SVGEGT. This CDR3 is built from 14 residues. CDR3 sequence reads: CASSYPGGQETQYF.

V is TRBV12-3 or TRBV12-4 and J is TRBJ2-4; TCRdb picks TRBD2, but there is no DNA to check that call. This CDR3 is built from 18 residues. CDR3 region: CASSLAPGTSGLGNIQYF.

V gene TRBV18 combines with J gene TRBJ1-6; no DNA is available, so the TRBD1 call from TCRdb remains unchecked. Germline lookup yields CDR1 KGHSH and CDR2 LQKENI. The CDR3 runs to 14 residues. CDR3 amino acids: CASSRGQENSPLHF.

The chain is built from TRBV20-1 and TRBJ1-1. CDR3 length equals 13 residues. The germline V gene has CDR1 DFQATT and CDR2 SNEGSKA (reference sequence). CDR3 loop: CSARDGGRTEAFF.

The rearrangement uses TRBV27 and TRBJ2-3; TCRdb names TRBD1, which stays unverified in the absence of DNA. In germline, CDR1 is MNHEY, CDR2 SMNVEV (reference sequence). This CDR3 region has 21 residues. The CDR3 protein is CASSLIWLPGSPASHTDTQYF.

The chain uses TRBV21-1 and TRBJ1-5. TRBV21-1 is tagged as a pseudogene. The CDR3 runs 17 residues. The CDR3 loop reads CASSKGGGGGSNQPQHF.

The rearrangement joins TRBV9 to TRBJ2-3; no DNA is available, so the TRBD2 call from TCRdb remains unchecked. Looked up from germline, CDR1 is SGDLS and CDR2 is YYNGEE. The CDR3 extends over 18 amino acids. CDR3 protein: CASSVATRAGRSTDTQYF.

The chain employs TRBV12-3 or TRBV12-4 and TRBJ2-3; the D call from TCRdb, TRBD2, cannot be confirmed without DNA. The CDR3 has 15 amino acids. This chain's CDR3 is CASQKAESATDTQYF.

J is TRBJ2-1 and V is TRBV5-1; the D call from TCRdb, TRBD1, cannot be confirmed without DNA. The CDR3 totals 14 residues. Germline V gene lookup returns CDR1 SGHRS and CDR2 YFSETQ. The CDR3 spells CASSFGAADNEQFF.

The gene calls are TRBV5-4 and TRBJ2-2; no DNA is available, so the TRBD2 call from TCRdb remains unchecked. Germline V gives CDR1 SGHNT, CDR2 YYREEE (reference sequence). The CDR3 runs 17 residues. The CDR3 region is CASSPTGLAGNTGELFF. Combining the CDR3 with reference TRBV5-4 and TRBJ2-2 gives the whole variable domain ETGVTQSPTHLIKTRGQQVTLRCSSQSGHNTVSWYQQALGQGPQFIFQYYREEENGRGNFPPRFSGLQFPNYSSELNVNALELDDSALYLCASSPTGLAGNTGELFFGEGSRLTVL.

This chain connects TRBV2 to TRBJ1-2; checking the TCRdb D call of TRBD1 is not possible without DNA. Germline V gene data show CDR1 as SNHLY and CDR2 as FYNNEI. The CDR3 covers 15 residues. The CDR3: CASSLGAGSYYGYTF. Drawing the rest from reference TRBV2 and TRBJ1-2, the complete variable domain is EPEVTQTPSHQVTQMGQEVILRCVPISNHLYFYWYRQILGQKVEFLVSFYNNEISEKSEIFDDQFSVERPDGSNFTLKIRSTKLEDSAMYFCASSLGAGSYYGYTFGSGTRLTVV.

The J gene is TRBJ2-1, the V gene TRBV20-1; TCRdb outputs TRBD2, but without DNA this stays unchecked. This CDR3 has 12 amino acids. The germline V gene has CDR1 DFQATT and CDR2 SNEGSKA (reference sequence). CDR3 loop: CSAGTANEQQFF.

This rearrangement joins TRBV18 to TRBJ1-4; TCRdb selects TRBD1, and the lack of DNA leaves this call unchecked. The CDR3 is made up of 16 amino acids. CDR1 is KGHSH and CDR2 is LQKENI in the germline V gene. CDR3 residues: CTSSPHLQGPNEKLFF. Together with reference TRBV18 and TRBJ1-4, the CDR3 gives the full variable domain: NAGVMQNPRHLVRRRGQEARLRCSPMKGHSHVYWYRQLPEEGLKFMVYLQKENIIDESGMPKERFSAEFPKEGPSILRIQQVVRGDSAAYFCTSSPHLQGPNEKLFFGSGTQLSVL.

The J gene is TRBJ1-6, the V gene TRBV25-1; as DNA is missing, the TRBD1 call by TCRdb cannot be tested. Looked up from germline, CDR1 is MGHDK and CDR2 is SYGVNS. The CDR3 sequence is 14 residues long. CDR3 protein: CASSRDNGNSPLHF.